This TCR beta chain was profiled in a study of blood T cell repertoires in COVID-19. The wider study: Samples taken during acute and convalescent COVID-19 were collected in the United States, Italy and Spain. From T cells, B-cell-depleted T cells, or PBMCs came the material, which was cDNA or gDNA.

CDR1 and CDR2 from the germline V gene are SGDLS and YYNGEE. The CDR3 extends over 16 amino acids. The V segment lost 3 bases and the J segment 8 bases; nucleotides outside the gene matches: 11. This clone was seen many times. In the study's own analysis: Amplification of reference gene primers provided the estimated nucleated cell counts. Generated by immunoSEQ multiplex PCR, the TCRdb table keeps only in-frame clones and is missing some. Clone size and the V and J calls come from that table; the DNA yielded D and trimming. The profile covers some 160,000 clones, with about 80% appearing a single time and about a tenth taken by the ten largest.

Material for sequencing was peripheral blood. This receptor was obtained from an older man with active or convalescent COVID-19. The chain links TRBV9 to TRBJ1-2; TRBD1 agrees at 12 bases. CDR3 nucleotide sequence: TGTGCCAGCAGCGCGGGACAGGGGGCGAATAAATACGGCTACACCTTC. Its translation: CASSAGQGANKYGYTF.